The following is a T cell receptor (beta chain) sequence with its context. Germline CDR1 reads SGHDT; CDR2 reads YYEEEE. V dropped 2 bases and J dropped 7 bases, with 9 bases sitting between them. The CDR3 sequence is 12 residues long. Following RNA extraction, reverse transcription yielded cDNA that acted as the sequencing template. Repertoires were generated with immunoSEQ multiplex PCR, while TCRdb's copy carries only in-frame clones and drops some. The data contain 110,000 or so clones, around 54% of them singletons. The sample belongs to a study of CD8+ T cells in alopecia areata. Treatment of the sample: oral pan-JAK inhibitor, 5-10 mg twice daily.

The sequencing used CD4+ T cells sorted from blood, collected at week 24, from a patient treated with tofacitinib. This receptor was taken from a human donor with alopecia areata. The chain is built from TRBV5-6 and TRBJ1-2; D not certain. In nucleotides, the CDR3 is TGTGCCAGCAGCTTTGGGAATCGTGGCTACACCTTC. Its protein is CASSFGNRGYTF.